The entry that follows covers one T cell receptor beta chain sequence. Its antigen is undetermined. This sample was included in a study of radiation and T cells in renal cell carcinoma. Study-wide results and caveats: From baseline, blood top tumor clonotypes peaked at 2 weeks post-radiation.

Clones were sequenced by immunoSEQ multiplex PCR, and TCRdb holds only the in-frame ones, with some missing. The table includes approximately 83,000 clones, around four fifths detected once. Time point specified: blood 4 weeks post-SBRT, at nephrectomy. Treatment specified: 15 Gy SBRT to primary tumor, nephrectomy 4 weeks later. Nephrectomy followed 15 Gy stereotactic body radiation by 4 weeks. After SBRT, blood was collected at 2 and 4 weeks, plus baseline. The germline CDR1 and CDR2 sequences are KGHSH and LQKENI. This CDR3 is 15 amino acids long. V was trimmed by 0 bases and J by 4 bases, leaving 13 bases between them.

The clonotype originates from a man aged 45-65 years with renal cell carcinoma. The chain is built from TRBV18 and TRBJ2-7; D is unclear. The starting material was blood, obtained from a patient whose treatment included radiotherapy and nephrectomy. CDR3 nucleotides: TGTGCCAGCTCACCACCCTATGGTAATAGATACGAGCAGTACTTC. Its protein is CASSPPYGNRYEQYF.